This T cell receptor beta chain was captured in a study of blood T cells in healthy people across ages (dated by TCRdb to the mid-2010s). With respect to the entire study: In model experiments, roughly one uniquely barcoded TCR beta cDNA molecule per two T cells was captured by template switching. The study measured age-related changes in TCR beta repertoire diversity using deep sequencing normalized with unique cDNA molecular identifiers. Donors were grouped into four age groups: young (average 16 years), middle-aged (roughly 40), aged (over 55) and long-lived (about 90). To avoid experimental bias, donors of different ages were randomly spread across the sequencing lanes. The study analyzed two additional independent replicas of 1 million unique cDNA reads from the same blood draw for two donors, one aged 18 to 30 and one aged 80 or older.

Paper-wide results and their limitations: Total diversity estimates from one million sequenced T cells were considered lower bounds and underestimates. Because profiling used bulk unsorted PBMCs, naive and antigen-experienced compartments could not be compared conclusively. Observed TCR beta diversity per million T cells fell roughly linearly with age, and a significant reduction was already apparent by age around 40. The long-lived group showed more naive CD4+ T cells, fewer expanded clones and increased TCR diversity than the aged group, suggesting age selection. Because donor CMV infection status was unknown, age-related changes in expanded clonotypes were potentially confounded. Observed TCR beta diversity correlated strongly with the percentage of naive T cells measured by flow cytometry.

The donors were roughly 38 Caucasian individuals from Russia, aged roughly 6 to 100 years, who were systemically healthy. Ten milliliters of peripheral blood were drawn from each donor into EDTA-treated Vacutainer tubes. PBMCs were isolated by Ficoll-Paque density-gradient centrifugation, with at least 7 million obtained per sample. Trizol reagent was used to extract total RNA from PBMCs, with at least 5 micrograms per sample. For every donor, an aliquot of PBMCs went through flow cytometry to measure the percentages of naive CD45RAhigh/CD27high T cells. The CDR3 runs 13 amino acids, cysteine and phenylalanine included. Just the 39-base CDR3 DNA is kept, in frame starting at base 1. CDR1 SQVTM and CDR2 ANQGSEA are derived from the germline V gene. For this chain, trimming is 7 bases at the V end and 1 base at the J end, and the number of junction bases without a gene match is 5. Libraries were constructed by 5' RACE. The second PCR ran for roughly 7 to 11 cycles and used a J-beta primer mix along with a sample-barcoded 5' primer. A unique molecular identifier was introduced onto each TCR beta cDNA molecule by a template-switch 5' adaptor carrying 12 random nucleotides. Each sample yielded at least 3 million CDR3-containing paired-end reads. The Mint cDNA synthesis kit, primed by a TRBC-specific oligonucleotide, was used to synthesize first-strand cDNA from all RNA. Following uracil-DNA glycosylase treatment, a first 18-cycle PCR with universal primers M1SS and BC2_uni_R was performed on all cDNA. The authors' analysis ran thus. For normalization, 1 million high-quality reads were randomly selected from each sample, with every read carrying a distinct molecular identifier. Instead of being binned into consensus sequences, reads that shared molecular identifiers were thrown out. MiTCR, set to a Q25 quality threshold and the strictest error-elimination algorithm, was used for CDR3 identification, clonotype clustering and error correction. A nonparametric unseen species model using Euler transformation provided a lower-bound estimate of total TCR beta diversity. TCRdb reworked the public reads: Q25 trimming with fastp, MiXCR clone assembly, productive beta chains retained. Rows merge per CDR3 protein into single entries with the most common DNA and genes. These V and J calls rely on TCRdb rather than the paper's analysis. This sample comprises fewer than 2,000,000 distinct CDR3 sequences, about 39% of them detected only once. The ten largest clonotypes hold 23% of the sample.

This clonotype was counted only a few times. Its antigen is not yet known. No base quality information exists; no much larger clone differs at one position. The rearranged segments are TRBV29-1 and TRBJ1-1; 8 middle bases align to TRBD1. The TCR was taken from a human donor in good health. The sequencing sample was made of blood. The CDR3 corresponds to CSAATGANTEAFF. The nucleotide sequence reads TGCAGCGCTGCGACAGGGGCGAACACTGAAGCTTTCTTT.